This entry lists 27 T cell receptor beta chains sequenced from one sample in a study of a mutant IDH1 vaccine in newly diagnosed glioma. Time point defined: baseline, week 1 (first vaccination visit). As for treatment: pre-vaccination baseline after standard-of-care therapy. Sequencing was performed with immunoSEQ multiplex PCR; in TCRdb, only in-frame clones are kept and a portion is missing. The table shows tens of thousands of clones, with around 80% occurring only once. Source: peripheral blood mononuclear cells (PBMCs), taken from a glioma patient treated with radiotherapy, temozolomide or both. Source of these receptors: a woman aged 18-30 years with glioma. Some clones in this sample may be carry-over from other donors' samples.

V usage is TRBV19 and J usage is TRBJ1-1, with D possibly being TRBD1 (6 bases). Germline V CDR1 and CDR2: LNHDA, SQIVND (reference sequence). V was shortened by 6 bases and J by 5 bases, with 10 bases between the two germline ends. This CDR3 region has 12 residues. The CDR3 is CASRMGATEAFF. The DNA for the CDR3 is TGTGCCAGTAGAATGGGGGCAACTGAAGCTTTCTTT.

This sequence joins TRBV7-6 and TRBJ2-3; 12 positions agree with TRBD2. Germline V gene data show CDR1 as SGHVS and CDR2 as FNYEAQ. The CDR3 runs to 15 residues. Trimming at V came to 5 bases and at J to 5 bases, leaving 5 bases not matched to a gene. The CDR3: CASSLSGLAGDTQYF. In DNA, the CDR3 is TGTGCCAGCAGCCTATCGGGACTAGCGGGAGATACGCAGTATTTT.

CDR3 sequence reads: CASSYAGSYEQYF. For the CDR3, the DNA is TGTGCCAGCAGTTACGCGGGCTCCTACGAGCAGTACTTC. V gene TRBV6-5 combines with J gene TRBJ2-7; tentative D call: TRBD2 (5 bases). Germline V gene data show CDR1 as MNHEY and CDR2 as SVGAGI. V dropped 2 bases and J dropped 0 bases, with 5 bases sitting between them. CDR3 length: 13 amino acids.

The CDR3 is CSALLGQRLGKNIQYF. Here the CDR3 DNA reads TGCAGCGCCCTCTTAGGACAGCGCTTGGGCAAAAACATTCAGTACTTC. The chain has TRBV29-1 and TRBJ2-4; maybe TRBD1 (6 bases). The CDR3 has 16 amino acids. CDR1 is SQVTM, CDR2 ANQGSEA, per germline. V was clipped by 7 bases and J by 3 bases, with 22 bases between them.

This CDR3 is CASSEQGGTGELFF. The CDR3 coding sequence is TGTGCCAGCAGCGAACAGGGGGGCACCGGGGAGCTGTTTTTT. J is TRBJ2-2 and V is TRBV6-4, with 8 bases fitting TRBD1. V trimming: 6 bases; J trimming: 4 bases; junction bases outside the gene matches: 4. The CDR3 contains 14 residues. CDR1 is MRHNA, CDR2 SNTAGT, per germline.

This clone was observed a few times. The genes are TRBV5-4 and TRBJ2-7; D unresolved. The CDR3 length is 11 residues. Germline CDR1 and CDR2: SGHNT and YYREEE (reference sequence). V lost 0 bases to trimming and J lost 3 bases, with 1 base between them. CDR3 sequence: CASSLGYEQYF. The CDR3 DNA is TGTGCCAGCAGCTTGGGCTACGAGCAGTACTTC.

V is TRBV2 and J is TRBJ1-2; 10 bases are a match to TRBD1. The CDR3 spans 14 residues. CDR1 SNHLY and CDR2 FYNNEI come from the germline V gene. With V trimmed by 5 bases and J by 4 bases, 4 bases remained unmatched. CDR3 in amino acids: CASSTGTGVYGYTF. DNA of the CDR3: TGTGCCAGCAGTACCGGGACAGGGGTCTATGGCTACACCTTC.

This clone was seen more than once but under ten times. The V call is TRBV6-1, the J call TRBJ1-4; D unclear. V lost 1 base to trimming and J lost 7 bases, with 10 bases between them. Germline CDR1 reads MNHNS; CDR2 reads SASEGT. There are 14 residues in the CDR3. CDR3 residues: CASSEGTDIEKLFF. CDR3 nucleotides: TGTGCCAGCAGTGAAGGAACAGATATTGAAAAACTGTTTTTT.

V gene TRBV6-1 combines with J gene TRBJ2-3; the D gene is possibly TRBD1 (5 bases). The CDR3 is 15 amino acids. Germline loops: CDR1 MNHNS, CDR2 SASEGT. Trimming removed 2 bases from V and 4 bases from J, with 13 bases in between. CDR3 in amino acids: CASSERQLLPDTQYF. DNA for the CDR3: TGTGCCAGCAGTGAACGACAGCTCCTTCCAGATACGCAGTATTTT.

The V and J genes are TRBV18 and TRBJ1-2; possibly TRBD1 for D (5 bases). Trimming took 3 bases from V and 6 from J, leaving 14 bases between them. Germline assignment: CDR1 KGHSH and CDR2 LQKENI. This CDR3 comprises 14 residues. CDR3 sequence (DNA): TGTGCCAGCTCACCCTCGGGGGGAAGAAATGGCTACACCTTC. It yields the protein CASSPSGGRNGYTF.

This clone has only a few counts. The rearrangement joins TRBV11-2 to TRBJ1-1; D is unclear. Looked up from germline, CDR1 is SGHAT and CDR2 is FQNNGV. Deletions cut 5 bases from V and 6 bases from J, with 16 bases between. The CDR3 contains 14 residues. This chain's CDR3 is CASSLMMGSAEAFF. DNA for the CDR3: TGTGCCAGCAGCCTTATGATGGGTAGCGCTGAAGCTTTCTTT. Full variable domain (outside the CDR3, taken from reference TRBV11-2 and TRBJ1-1): EAGVAQSPRYKIIEKRQSVAFWCNPISGHATLYWYQQILGQGPKLLIQFQNNGVVDDSQLPKDRFSAERLKGVDSTLKIQPAKLEDSAVYLCASSLMMGSAEAFFGQGTRLTVV.

The V gene is TRBV19, the J gene TRBJ2-1; TRBD1 matches 9 bases. The CDR3 runs 15 residues. V dropped 7 bases and J dropped 5; count of bases not matched to a gene: 9. In germline, CDR1 is LNHDA, CDR2 SQIVND (reference sequence). The CDR3 DNA is TGTGCCAGTATCTTAACCGGGACAGGGAACAATGAGCAGTTCTTC. This translates into CASILTGTGNNEQFF.

The rearrangement uses TRBV4-2 and TRBJ1-3, with D possibly TRBD1 on 5 matching bases. This CDR3 comprises 16 residues. Between the trimmed V and J ends, which lost 0 bases and 0 bases, there was a span of 9 bases. Germline-derived CDR1 and CDR2 are LGHNA and YNFKEQ. Here the CDR3 DNA reads TGTGCCAGCAGCCAAGATTCGGGGCCCTCTGGAAACACCATATATTTT. It encodes CASSQDSGPSGNTIYF.

This clone has just one count. V and J are TRBV5-1 and TRBJ1-2; D gene unclear. The CDR3 is made up of 15 amino acids. CDR1 SGHRS and CDR2 YFSETQ come from the germline V gene. Trimming cost V 4 bases and J 6 bases, with 19 bases left between them. As DNA, the CDR3 is TGCGCCAGCAGCGCCTCCGGGAGTGTCCCCAATGGCTACACCTTC. Its protein is CASSASGSVPNGYTF.

The genes are TRBV4-1 and TRBJ2-7, with 8 bases that match TRBD2. Germline V CDR1 and CDR2: MGHRA, YSYEKL. After removal of 4 bases from V and 1 base from J, the junction contained 6 bases not matched to a gene. This CDR3 region has 15 residues. CDR3 protein: CASSPTSVPSYEQYF. CDR3 nucleotides: TGCGCCAGCAGCCCGACTAGCGTTCCTTCCTACGAGCAGTACTTC.

The gene calls are TRBV5-1 and TRBJ2-1; D is perhaps TRBD2 (6 bases). With 2 bases removed from V and 6 bases from J, the gap between germline ends came to 9 bases. The CDR3 extends over 13 amino acids. CDR1 is SGHRS, CDR2 YFSETQ, per germline. The DNA for the CDR3 is TGCGCCAGCAGCTTACCGGGAGCCAATGAGCAGTTCTTC. Its protein is CASSLPGANEQFF.

The chain links TRBV5-6 to TRBJ2-1, with 8 bases identical to TRBD1. CDR3 length: 14 residues. Germline CDR1 SGHDT, CDR2 YYEEEE. V was clipped by 4 bases and J by 6 bases; unmatched bases: 6. CDR3 loop: CASSQWDRSNEQFF. The CDR3 DNA reads TGTGCCAGCAGCCAATGGGACAGGTCCAATGAGCAGTTCTTC. Using reference TRBV5-6 and TRBJ2-1 for the parts outside the CDR3, the full variable domain is DAGVTQSPTHLIKTRGQQVTLRCSPKSGHDTVSWYQQALGQGPQFIFQYYEEEERQRGNFPDRFSGHQFPNYSSELNVNALLLGDSALYLCASSQWDRSNEQFFGPGTRLTVL.

This clone appeared a single time. This chain joins TRBV6-1 and TRBJ2-3; 8 nucleotides align to TRBD2. From germline, CDR1 is MNHNS and CDR2 SASEGT. V lost 8 bases, J lost 0 bases, and 7 bases stayed unmatched. This CDR3 contains 15 residues. CDR3 loop: CASSPGGVSTDTQYF. In nucleotides, the CDR3 is TGTGCCAGCTCCCCCGGGGGGGTTAGCACAGATACGCAGTATTTT.

Relative to its sample, this clone is medium-sized (0.01 to 0.1%). The chain uses TRBV10-3 and TRBJ2-7, with a weak D call TRBD1 (6 bases). The CDR3 spans 15 residues. The ends were cut back, 3 bases at V and 0 bases at J, with 12 bases in the middle. In germline, CDR1 is ENHRY, CDR2 SYGVKD. CDR3 region: CAISEPGTLSYEQYF. DNA for the CDR3: TGTGCCATCAGTGAACCCGGGACACTCTCCTACGAGCAGTACTTC.

V and J are TRBV29-1 and TRBJ2-7; D is perhaps TRBD1 or TRBD2 (5 bases each). The CDR3 is 13 residues long. V lost 5 bases to trimming and J lost 7 bases, with 18 bases between them. Germline V gene data show CDR1 as SQVTM and CDR2 as ANQGSEA. The CDR3 nucleotides read TGCAGCGTTTTGACGGGACGCGCATGGGAGCAGTACTTC. It specifies CSVLTGRAWEQYF.

The V call is TRBV6-1, the J call TRBJ2-3, with D perhaps TRBD1 or TRBD2 (5 bases each). There are 12 residues in the CDR3. Germline CDR1 reads MNHNS; CDR2 reads SASEGT. V lost 6 bases, J lost 6 bases, and 10 bases lay in between. DNA for the CDR3: TGTGCCAGCAGCGCCCGGGACGATACGCAGTATTTT. Its protein is CASSARDDTQYF.

The chain combines TRBV5-4 with TRBJ2-7; D unresolved. The germline CDR1 and CDR2 sequences are SGHNT and YYREEE (reference sequence). Trimming shortened V by 4 bases and J by 2 bases, and 10 bases separated the two germline ends. The CDR3 has 13 amino acids. The CDR3 DNA reads as TGTGCCAGCAGCCTGGACGGACCCTACGAGCAGTACTTC. The encoded protein is CASSLDGPYEQYF.

The chain carries TRBV6-6 and TRBJ2-3; D may match TRBD1 or TRBD2 (5 bases each). This CDR3 is 13 amino acids long. The V end was cut by 6 bases, the J end by 7 bases, with 14 bases between. The germline V gene encodes CDR1 MNHNY and CDR2 SVGAGI (reference sequence). The CDR3 here is CASRGPIVNTQYF. The CDR3, as DNA: TGTGCCAGCAGGGGACCCATCGTTAATACGCAGTATTTT.

V and J are TRBV27 and TRBJ2-2; perhaps TRBD2 as D (5 bases). The germline V and J ends were trimmed by 5 bases and 5 bases, with 9 bases remaining between them. The CDR3 covers 13 residues. The V gene's germline CDR1 is MNHEY and CDR2 SMNVEV (reference sequence). CDR3 bases: TGTGCCAGCAGTCCCCGGAGGACCGGGGAGCTGTTTTTT. Protein sequence: CASSPRRTGELFF.

The chain couples TRBV14 to TRBJ2-7, with D perhaps TRBD1 (6 bases). V shed 4 bases and J shed 3 bases, with 13 bases lying between them. Germline V gene sequence: CDR1 SGHDN, CDR2 FVKESK. The CDR3 has 14 residues. The CDR3 here is CASSLTGRGYEQYF. Written as DNA, the CDR3 is TGTGCCAGCAGCCTGACGGGCAGGGGCTACGAGCAGTACTTC.

The genes are TRBV5-4 and TRBJ2-7; TRBD1 might be the D (5 bases). V was trimmed by 4 bases and J by 5 bases, leaving 10 bases between them. Germline V gene data show CDR1 as SGHNT and CDR2 as YYREEE (reference sequence). CDR3 size: 12 residues. The CDR3 sequence: CASSARQHEQYF. For the CDR3, the DNA is TGTGCCAGCAGCGCTAGACAGCACGAGCAGTACTTC.

The chain links TRBV9 to TRBJ2-2, with D perhaps matching TRBD2 (5 bases). Germline CDR1 and CDR2: SGDLS and YYNGEE. V was pared by 0 bases and J by 4 bases, with 10 bases between. The CDR3 contains 15 residues. This chain's CDR3 is CASSVDGVPTGELFF. CDR3 nucleotides: TGTGCCAGCAGCGTAGACGGGGTCCCCACCGGGGAGCTGTTTTTT.